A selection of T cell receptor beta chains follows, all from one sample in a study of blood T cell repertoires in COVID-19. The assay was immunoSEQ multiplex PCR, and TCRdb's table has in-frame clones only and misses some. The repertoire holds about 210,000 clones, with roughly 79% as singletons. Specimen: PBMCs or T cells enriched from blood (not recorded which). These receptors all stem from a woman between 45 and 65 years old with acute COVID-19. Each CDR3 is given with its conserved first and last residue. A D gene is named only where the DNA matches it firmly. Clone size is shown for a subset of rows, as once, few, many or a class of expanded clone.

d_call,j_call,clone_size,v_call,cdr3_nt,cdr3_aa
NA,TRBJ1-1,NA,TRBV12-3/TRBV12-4,TGTGCCAGCAGTTTCCTCTCCAAGGGGGAAGCTTTCTTT,CASSFLSKGEAFF
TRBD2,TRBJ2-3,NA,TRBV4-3,TGCGCCAGCAGCCAGACGACTAGCCCGGGCACAGATACGCAGTATTTT,CASSQTTSPGTDTQYF
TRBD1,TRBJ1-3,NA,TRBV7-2,TGTGCCAGCAGTACACAGGGGCTCTCTGGAAACACCATATATTTT,CASSTQGLSGNTIYF
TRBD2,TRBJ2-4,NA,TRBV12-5,TGTGCTAGTTGTTTGTCTAGCGGGGGGGCTGAAGCCAAAAACATTCAGTACTTC,CASCLSSGGAEAKNIQYF
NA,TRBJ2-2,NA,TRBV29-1,TGCAGCGTTGAAGAACCGCGGGGCACCGGGGAGCTGTTTTTT,CSVEEPRGTGELFF
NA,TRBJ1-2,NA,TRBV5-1,TGCGCCAGCAGCTTGGCCCTAGCGGCAGGAGTCCAAGGTAGTGGTGGCTACACCTTC,CASSLALAAGVQGSGGYTF
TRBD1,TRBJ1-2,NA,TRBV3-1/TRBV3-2,TGTGCCAGCAGCCACGGACAGGGGGCGCGACTCTATGGCTACACCTTC,CASSHGQGARLYGYTF
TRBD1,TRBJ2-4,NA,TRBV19,TGTGCCAGTAGTGAAACAGGGGGCTTCGGCGACATTCAGTACTTC,CASSETGGFGDIQYF
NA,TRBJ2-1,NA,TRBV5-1,TGCGCCAGCAGCTACGCGGGAAGGGGAGGAGGTGAGCAGTTCTTC,CASSYAGRGGGEQFF
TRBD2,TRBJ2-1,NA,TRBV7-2,TGTGCCAGCAGCAGAAGCGGGGGGCACTACAATGAGCAGTTCTTC,CASSRSGGHYNEQFF
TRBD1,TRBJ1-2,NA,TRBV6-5,TGTGCCAGCAGTTCGCCGGGACAGGGAAAGGACTATGGCTACACCTTC,CASSSPGQGKDYGYTF
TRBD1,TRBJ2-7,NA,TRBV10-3,TGTGCCATCAGTGAGGTTCGGGACAGAACCGAGCAGTACTTC,CAISEVRDRTEQYF
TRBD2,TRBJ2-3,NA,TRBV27,TGTGCCAGCAGTAGGTATAGCGGGAGAGGGTCAACTAGCACAGATACGCAGTATTTT,CASSRYSGRGSTSTDTQYF
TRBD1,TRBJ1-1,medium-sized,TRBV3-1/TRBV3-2,TGTGCCAGCAGCTACGTCCCGGGACAGGGGATGACTGAAGCTTTCTTT,CASSYVPGQGMTEAFF
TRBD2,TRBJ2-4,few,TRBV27,TGTGCCAGCAGTCCTTGGGGAGGGGCAAAAAACATTCAGTACTTC,CASSPWGGAKNIQYF
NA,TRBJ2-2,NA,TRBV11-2,TGTGCCAGCAGCTCCCCTGGGGGGGGCCAAAACGGGGAGCTGTTTTTT,CASSSPGGGQNGELFF
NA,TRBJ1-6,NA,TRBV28,TGTGCCAGCAGTGGGGGGGGTGGTTCCTATAATTCACCCCTCCACTTT,CASSGGGGSYNSPLHF
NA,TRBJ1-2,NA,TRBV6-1,TGTGCCAGCAGTGAAGGGTATTGGGTGAGCGACTATGGCTACACCTTC,CASSEGYWVSDYGYTF
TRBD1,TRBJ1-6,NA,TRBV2,TGTGCCAGCATCGAAGGGGACAGCGATAATTCACCCCTCCACTTT,CASIEGDSDNSPLHF
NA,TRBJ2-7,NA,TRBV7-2,TGTGCCAGCAGCTTCCCGCAGGGTCCCGCCGAGCAGTACTTC,CASSFPQGPAEQYF
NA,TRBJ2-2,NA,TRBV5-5,TGTGCCAGCAGCTTGATACCGGGGTTGGGCGGGGAGCTGTTTTTT,CASSLIPGLGGELFF
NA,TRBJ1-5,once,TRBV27,TGTGCCAGCAGTTTATCGAAGTTGGGCAAATATAGCAATCAGCCCCAGCATTTT,CASSLSKLGKYSNQPQHF
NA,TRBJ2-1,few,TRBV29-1,TGCAGCGGCACCCGGGGAGCTCAGTTGTGGTACAATGAGCAGTTCTTC,CSGTRGAQLWYNEQFF
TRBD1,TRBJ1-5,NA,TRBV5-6,TGTGCCAGCAGCTTGTTTGGGACAGAGACTTATCAGCCCCAGCATTTT,CASSLFGTETYQPQHF
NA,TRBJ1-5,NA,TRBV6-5,TGTGCCAGCACTATTAGAGGGGGATACGGTCAGCCCCAGCATTTT,CASTIRGGYGQPQHF
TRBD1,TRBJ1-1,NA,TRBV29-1,TGCAGCGTTGCTCCCGGGACAGGGGTGAACACTGAAGCTTTCTTT,CSVAPGTGVNTEAFF
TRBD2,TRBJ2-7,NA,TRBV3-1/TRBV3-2,TGTGCCAGCAGCCAAGTCCCACGGGCTAGCGGGAGTTACGAGCAGTACTTC,CASSQVPRASGSYEQYF
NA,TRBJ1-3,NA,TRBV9,TGTGCCAGCAGCGGGCCTTTTGGTGCTGGAAACACCATATATTTT,CASSGPFGAGNTIYF
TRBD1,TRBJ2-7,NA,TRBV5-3,TGTGCCAGAACTCCAATGGCCGGAGGCGGGACAGGGGACCACGAGCAGTACTTC,CARTPMAGGGTGDHEQYF
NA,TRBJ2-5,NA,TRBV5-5,TGTGCCAGCAGCTCCCTGATCAGAGAGACCCAGTACTTC,CASSSLIRETQYF
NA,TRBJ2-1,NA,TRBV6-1,TGTGCCAGCTGTAAGACTACCAATGAGCAGTTCTTC,CASCKTTNEQFF
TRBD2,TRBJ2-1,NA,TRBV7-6,TGTGCCAGCAGCTTAGCGGTGGGTGGACTAGCGGGAGTCACAGAGCAGTTCTTC,CASSLAVGGLAGVTEQFF
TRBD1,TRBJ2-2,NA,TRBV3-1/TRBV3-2,TGTGCCAGCAGCCGATACCGGGACAGGACTCGCACCGGGGAGCTGTTTTTT,CASSRYRDRTRTGELFF
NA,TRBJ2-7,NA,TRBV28,TGTGCCAGCAGCATCTCTAGATACGAGCAGTACTTC,CASSISRYEQYF
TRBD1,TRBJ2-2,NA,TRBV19,TGTGCCAGTAGTATGCCTACCCCTGGACAGGGCGGCGGGGAGCTGTTTTTT,CASSMPTPGQGGGELFF
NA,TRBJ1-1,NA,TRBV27,TGTGCCAGCAGGATCTCTCCGGGATTGGGGACTGAAGCTTTCTTT,CASRISPGLGTEAFF
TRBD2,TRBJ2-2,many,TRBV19,TGTGCCAGTAGTAAACTAGCGGGGGCCACCGGGGAGCTGTTTTTT,CASSKLAGATGELFF
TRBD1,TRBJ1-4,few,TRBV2,TGTGCCAGCACACGAGGGGGCGCGGCTAATGAAAAACTGTTTTTT,CASTRGGAANEKLFF
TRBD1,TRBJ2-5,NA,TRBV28,TGTGCCAGCAGTTACCGGACAGGAGACCTCCAAGAGACCCAGTACTTC,CASSYRTGDLQETQYF
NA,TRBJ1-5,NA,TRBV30,TGTGCCTGGAGTGTCGGGGGGGCGAATCAGCCCCAGCATTTT,CAWSVGGANQPQHF
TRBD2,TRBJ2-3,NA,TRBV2,TGTGCCAGCAGTGAAGGGTTAGCGGGGGGCCCTGCAGATACGCAGTATTTT,CASSEGLAGGPADTQYF
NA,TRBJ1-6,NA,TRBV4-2,TGTGCCAGCAGCCAAGATATTGGGGGCTTATCACCCCTCCACTTT,CASSQDIGGLSPLHF
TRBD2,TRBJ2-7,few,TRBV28,TGTGCCAGCAGTTCCCCCGTGCCGTTTAGCGGGCAGAGCTCCTACGAGCAGTACTTC,CASSSPVPFSGQSSYEQYF
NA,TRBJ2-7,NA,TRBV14,TGTGCCAGCAGCCAAGTTGGAGGGCAGAGAGGAGAGCAGTACTTC,CASSQVGGQRGEQYF
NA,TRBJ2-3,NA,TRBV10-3,TGTGCCATCCGCGACACGGCAGATACGCAGTATTTT,CAIRDTADTQYF
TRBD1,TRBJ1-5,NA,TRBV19,TGTGCCAGTAGAATGGCAGGGGGCCTGAATCAGCCCCAGCATTTT,CASRMAGGLNQPQHF
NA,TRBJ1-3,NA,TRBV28,TGTGCCAGCAACACTTTATCCGGGGGGGTGTCTGGAAACACCATATATTTT,CASNTLSGGVSGNTIYF
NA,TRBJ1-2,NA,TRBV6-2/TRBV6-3,TGTGCCAGCAGTCACCGCAGGGATTCGTTGAGGGGCTACACCTTC,CASSHRRDSLRGYTF
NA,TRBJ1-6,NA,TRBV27,TGTGCCAGCAGTTCGCCGGGACAATTATCTACCTCACCCCTCCACTTT,CASSSPGQLSTSPLHF
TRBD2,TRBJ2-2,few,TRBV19,TGTGCCAGTAGTAGAGGACTAGCGGGAATCGGGGAGCTGTTTTTT,CASSRGLAGIGELFF
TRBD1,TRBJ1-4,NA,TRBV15,TGTGCCACCAGCAGAGGACAGGGTGGCGGAAAACTGTTTTTT,CATSRGQGGGKLFF
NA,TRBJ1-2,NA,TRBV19,TGTGCCAGTAGTATAGGACTCAGGGATGGCTACACCTTC,CASSIGLRDGYTF
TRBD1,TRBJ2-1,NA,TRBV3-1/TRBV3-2,TGTGCCAGCAGCCAACGCCCCGGGACAGTTCAGTTCTTC,CASSQRPGTVQFF
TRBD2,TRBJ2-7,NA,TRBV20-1,TGCAGTGGGGGACTAGGGTACGAGCAGTACTTC,CSGGLGYEQYF
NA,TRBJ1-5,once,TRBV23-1,TGCGCCAGCAGTCAAATCCCCGGACAAAGAGATCAGCCCCAGCATTTT,CASSQIPGQRDQPQHF
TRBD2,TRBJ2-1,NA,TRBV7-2,TGTGCCAGCAGCTTAGTGGGCGGGAGCTCCTACAATGAGCAGTTCTTC,CASSLVGGSSYNEQFF
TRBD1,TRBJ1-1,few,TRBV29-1,TGCAGCGCCCTCCGAGCAGGGGGGACTGAAGCTTTCTTT,CSALRAGGTEAFF
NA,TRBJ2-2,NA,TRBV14,TGTGCCAGCAGCCCCAACCTAGCCTGGATTAACACCGGGGAGCTGTTTTTT,CASSPNLAWINTGELFF
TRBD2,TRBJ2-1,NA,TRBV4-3,TGCGCCAGCAGCCGCGGGACTAGTCAGGGGTGGGTGCAGTTCTTC,CASSRGTSQGWVQFF